The next 6 T cell receptor beta chains were all read from a single sample in a study of cytomegalovirus exposure and HLA in healthy donors. In the PCR, 60 Vbeta and 13 Jbeta primers were used. TCRdb's table, derived via immunoSEQ multiplex PCR, lists solely in-frame clones and lacks some. In the table there are 210,000 or so clones, roughly 85% of which are singletons. Specimen: PBMCs. These receptors were taken from a girl aged 2 to 10 in good health and CMV-seronegative.

The gene calls are TRBV5-1 and TRBJ2-1; TRBD1 matches at 8 bases. This CDR3 contains 14 residues. The V gene's germline CDR1 is SGHRS and CDR2 YFSETQ. Trimming at V came to 5 bases and at J to 8 bases, leaving 9 bases not matched to a gene. The CDR3 region has the DNA TGCGCCAGCAGGACAACAGGGGGTAGGGATGAGCAGTTCTTC. This encodes CASRTTGGRDEQFF.

The V call is TRBV9, the J call TRBJ2-6, with 9 bases fitting TRBD1. Germline V gene lookup returns CDR1 SGDLS and CDR2 YYNGEE. V lost 6 bases to trimming and J lost 4 bases; unmatched junction nucleotides: 5. The CDR3 is 15 residues long. Here the CDR3 reads CASTGTGTGANVLTF. CDR3 DNA sequence: TGTGCCAGCACCGGGACAGGGACCGGGGCCAACGTCCTGACTTTC.

The V gene is TRBV30, the J gene TRBJ2-2; 9 bases fit TRBD2. Germline V gene sequence: CDR1 GTSNPN, CDR2 SVGIG (reference sequence). This CDR3 comprises 14 residues. V dropped 7 bases and J dropped 0; count of bases not matched to a gene: 3. The CDR3, as DNA: TGTGCCTTCCGACTAGCGGCGAACACCGGGGAGCTGTTTTTT. Amino acids: CAFRLAANTGELFF.

The chain is built from TRBV27 and TRBJ2-7; tentatively, D is TRBD1 (6 bases). The CDR3 has 14 amino acids. CDR1 and CDR2 from the germline V gene are MNHEY and SMNVEV (reference sequence). V was cut by 5 bases and J by 7 bases, with 18 bases left in between. The CDR3 is CASSPGTSRREQYF. For the CDR3, the DNA is TGTGCCAGCAGTCCGGGGACATCCCGGAGGGAGCAGTACTTC.

The chain combines TRBV29-1 with TRBJ1-2; D not resolved. CDR3 length: 13 amino acids. Between the trimmed V and J ends, which lost 6 bases and 3 bases, there was a span of 14 bases. The germline CDR1 and CDR2 sequences are SQVTM and ANQGSEA. Here the CDR3 reads CSVPRGKDYGYTF. DNA for the CDR3: TGCAGCGTGCCTCGGGGTAAAGACTATGGCTACACCTTC.

The CDR3 coding sequence is TGCAGCGCCCCGGGGGGAGGTACAACCACCGGGGAGCTGTTTTTT. This gives the protein CSAPGGGTTTGELFF. The chain uses TRBV29-1 and TRBJ2-2, with 7 bases fitting TRBD2. Germline CDR1 reads SQVTM; CDR2 reads ANQGSEA. CDR3 size: 15 residues. The ends lost 7 bases at V and 4 bases at J; junction bases unmatched: 12.